Listed below are T cell receptor beta chains from one sample, sequenced in a study of technical replicates of blood from a few donors. Some clones are missing from TCRdb's copy, which holds only in-frame ones; the method was immunoSEQ multiplex PCR. Here the sample spans about 83,000 clones, roughly nine tenths being singletons. Sequencing was performed on T cells isolated from PBMCs. These receptors all come from a human donor in good health. CDR3s include the opening cysteine and the closing phenylalanine or tryptophan. The D gene is left open where the match is weak. Size values are once, few and many counts, or a class for expanded clones, and some rows have none.

j_call	d_call	clone_size	v_call	cdr3_aa	cdr3_nt
TRBJ2-7	TRBD1	NA	TRBV11-3	CASSSLTSGGEQYF	TGTGCCAGCAGCTCGCTAACCTCAGGGGGCGAGCAGTACTTC
TRBJ2-1	TRBD2	NA	TRBV6-1	CASSGGGAVAGYNEQFF	TGTGCCAGCAGTGGCGGCGGGGCGGTAGCGGGGTACAATGAGCAGTTCTTC
TRBJ1-1	NA	NA	TRBV11-3	CASSPGLSLEAFF	TGTGCCAGCAGCCCCGGACTGTCTCTTGAAGCTTTCTTT
TRBJ2-5	TRBD1	NA	TRBV27	CASSFSDREETQYF	TGTGCCAGCAGTTTCTCCGACAGGGAAGAGACCCAGTACTTC
TRBJ1-4	NA	NA	TRBV5-1	CASSLDGRTNEKLFF	TGCGCCAGCAGCTTGGATGGGAGAACTAATGAAAAACTGTTTTTT
TRBJ2-7	TRBD1	NA	TRBV7-2	CASSFGQGGYEQYF	TGTGCCAGCAGCTTTGGACAGGGCGGGTACGAGCAGTACTTC
TRBJ2-5	TRBD2	NA	TRBV11-1	CASSSGWRGGGETQYF	TGTGCCAGCAGCTCAGGTTGGCGGGGGGGCGGAGAGACCCAGTACTTC
TRBJ2-3	TRBD1	once	TRBV15	CATSRDSDRADTQYF	TGTGCCACCAGCAGAGATTCGGACAGGGCAGATACGCAGTATTTT
TRBJ1-1	TRBD1	once	TRBV2	CASSPGQGPTEAFF	TGTGCCAGCAGTCCGGGACAGGGGCCCACTGAAGCTTTCTTT
TRBJ1-1	NA	NA	TRBV5-1	CASSWREWDTEAFF	TGCGCCAGCAGCTGGAGGGAATGGGACACTGAAGCTTTCTTT
TRBJ2-7	TRBD2	NA	TRBV28	CASTLGLAAYEQYF	TGTGCCAGCACCCTGGGACTAGCGGCTTACGAGCAGTACTTC